This T cell receptor (beta chain) was documented in a study of PD-L1 blockade in urothelial cancer. The CDR3 contains 13 residues. CDR1 and CDR2 (germline): ENHRY, SYGVKD. Trimming pared 7 bases from V and 3 bases from J, leaving 11 bases between. Indicated time point: pretreatment peripheral blood. Patients were diagnosed with urothelial carcinoma, either locally advanced or metastatic. Measured with immunoSEQ multiplex PCR; TCRdb has only the in-frame clones, and not every one. The profile shows tens of thousands of clones, 65% to 85% of them singletons. The sequenced sample was PBMCs, obtained around atezolizumab (anti-PD-L1) treatment. This TCR came from a woman between 65 and 79 years old with urothelial cancer. The chain has TRBV10-3 and TRBJ2-3; D is unclear. CDR3: CAIKLVRTDTQYF. In DNA, the CDR3 is TGTGCCATCAAACTTGTACGAACAGATACGCAGTATTTT.